This entry is about one T cell receptor beta chain. The data originate from a study of blood T cell repertoires in COVID-19. Whole-study context: Acute and convalescent COVID-19 specimens originated in the United States, Italy and Spain. T cells, B-cell-depleted T cells, or PBMCs supplied cDNA or gDNA.

Source study methods: Reference gene primer amplification gave nucleated cell count estimates. Libraries were prepared by immunoSEQ multiplex PCR; TCRdb keeps only in-frame clonotypes and omits some of them. V and J calls and clone size are given by that table; D and trimming were obtained from the DNA. The sample contains over 300,000 clones, 80% to 90% of which appear only once. Germline V CDR1 and CDR2: LGHNT, FRNRAP. The CDR3 sequence is 15 residues long. The V gene lost 3 bases and the J gene lost 5 bases, with 16 bases spanning the gap. This rearrangement joins TRBV12-5 to TRBJ1-1, with D hard to call. This TCR was recovered from a woman in her fifties or sixties with acute or convalescent COVID-19. The sample consisted of peripheral blood. The CDR3 loop is CASGFIITGRTEAFF. CDR3 bases: TGTGCTAGTGGTTTCATAATAACCGGGAGGACTGAAGCTTTCTTT.